This T cell receptor (beta chain) was recovered during a study of Ad26.COV2.S vaccination and SARS-CoV-2 variants. Study-wide results and caveats: It was reported that spike-specific CD8+ and CD4+ T cell responses were substantially broad after vaccination. Spike-specific TCR breadth in vaccine recipients exceeded that seen in placebo recipients. Measurements of TCR breadth and depth may have given underestimates of the total T cell responses. Vaccine recipients and placebo recipients showed similar non-spike TCR breadth.

Generated by immunoSEQ multiplex PCR, the TCRdb table keeps only in-frame clones and is missing some. The sample lists over 110,000 clones; around 86% were seen once. The ends were cut back, 1 base at V and 7 bases at J, with 13 bases in the middle. CDR3 length: 15 residues. CDR1 is SGHTA and CDR2 is FQGNSA in the germline V gene. As for this clone: Its cognate antigen is unknown.

The origin of this receptor is a human donor who had recovered from COVID-19. This material consisted of peripheral blood, taken after recovery from COVID-19. The chain is built from TRBV7-2 and TRBJ2-2, with D perhaps given as TRBD1 or TRBD2 (5 bases each). CDR3 nucleotide sequence: TGTGCCAGCAGCTTAGTGTTGGGGGTGGGCGGGGAGCTGTTTTTT. Protein: CASSLVLGVGGELFF.